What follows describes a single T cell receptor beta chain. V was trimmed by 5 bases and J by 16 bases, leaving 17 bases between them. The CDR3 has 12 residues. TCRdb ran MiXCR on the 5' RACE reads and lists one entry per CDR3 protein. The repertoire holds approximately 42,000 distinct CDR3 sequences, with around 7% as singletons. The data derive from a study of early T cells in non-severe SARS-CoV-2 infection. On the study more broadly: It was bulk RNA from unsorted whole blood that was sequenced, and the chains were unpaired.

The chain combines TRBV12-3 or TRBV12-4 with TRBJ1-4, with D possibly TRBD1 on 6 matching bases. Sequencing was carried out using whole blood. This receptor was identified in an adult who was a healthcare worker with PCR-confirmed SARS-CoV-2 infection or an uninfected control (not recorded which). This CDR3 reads CASSTLRGHAFF. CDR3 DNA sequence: TGTGCCAGCAGTACCCTTCGGGGACATGCGTTTTTT.